This TCR beta chain was observed in a study of CD8+ T cells in alopecia areata. RNA, once extracted, was reverse transcribed into cDNA for use as the sequencing template. Clones were sequenced by immunoSEQ multiplex PCR, and TCRdb holds only the in-frame ones, with some missing. The repertoire includes around 190,000 clones, more than 50% of them detected once, and approximately 4.9% sits in the top ten. Germline CDR1 and CDR2: PRHDT and FYEKMQ (reference sequence). CDR3 size: 14 residues. Losses at the gene ends were 0 bases for V and 5 bases for J; bases not matched to a gene: 4. This clone was seen a few times.

This clonotype was sampled from a human donor in good health. J is TRBJ2-7 and V is TRBV13, with 7 bases fitting TRBD1. The sequenced sample consisted of CD8+ T cells sorted from blood. CDR3 protein: CASSLGQGFNEQYF. CDR3 DNA sequence: TGTGCCAGCAGCTTAGGACAGGGGTTCAACGAGCAGTACTTC.